Sequencing of this TCR beta chain was carried out in a study of cytomegalovirus exposure and HLA in healthy donors. V gave up 2 bases and J gave up 6 bases; unmatched junction bases: 0. The CDR3 loop spans 13 amino acids. From germline, CDR1 is MNHEY and CDR2 SMNVEV (reference sequence). Study-wide points: Most TCR sequences were uncommon, yet certain public TCRs appeared in many donors. In an earlier analysis, most TCR beta V segments were productive about 87% or about 30% of the time.

The PCR made use of 60 Vbeta and 13 Jbeta primers. Sequencing used immunoSEQ multiplex PCR; TCRdb keeps in-frame clones, though not all of them. The sample records approximately 140,000 clones, roughly three quarters being singletons. This clone was recorded a few times. Antigen specificity is unknown. Unrecorded immune exposure was likely among donors, who were nominally healthy when sampled. The chain couples TRBV27 to TRBJ2-2; 7 nucleotides match TRBD2. The sequencing input was PBMCs. The sequence came from a human donor in good health. The CDR3 nucleotides read TGTGCCAGCAGTTTAGGGGGGGCCGGGGAGCTGTTTTTT. Its protein is CASSLGGAGELFF.